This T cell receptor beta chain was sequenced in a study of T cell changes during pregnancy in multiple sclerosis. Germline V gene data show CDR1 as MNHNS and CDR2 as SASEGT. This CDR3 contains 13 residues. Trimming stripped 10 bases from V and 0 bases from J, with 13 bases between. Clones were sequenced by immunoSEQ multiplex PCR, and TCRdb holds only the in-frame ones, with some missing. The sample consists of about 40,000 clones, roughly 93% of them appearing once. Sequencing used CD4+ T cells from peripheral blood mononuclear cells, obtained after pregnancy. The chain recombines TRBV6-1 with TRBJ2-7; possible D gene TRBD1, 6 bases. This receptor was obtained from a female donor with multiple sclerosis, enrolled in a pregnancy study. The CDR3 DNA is TGTGCCATCGATGACAGGCCCTCCTACGAGCAGTACTTC. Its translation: CAIDDRPSYEQYF.